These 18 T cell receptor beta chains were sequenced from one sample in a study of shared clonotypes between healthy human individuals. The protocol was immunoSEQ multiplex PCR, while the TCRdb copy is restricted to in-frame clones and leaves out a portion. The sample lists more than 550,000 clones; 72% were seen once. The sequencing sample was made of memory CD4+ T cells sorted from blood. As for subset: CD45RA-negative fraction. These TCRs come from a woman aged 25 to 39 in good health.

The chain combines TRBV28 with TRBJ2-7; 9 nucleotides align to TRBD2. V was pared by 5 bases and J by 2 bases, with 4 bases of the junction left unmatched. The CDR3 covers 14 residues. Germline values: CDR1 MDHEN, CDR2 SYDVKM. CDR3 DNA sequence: TGTGCCAGCAGTATTAGCGGGAGTCCCTACGAGCAGTACTTC. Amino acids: CASSISGSPYEQYF.

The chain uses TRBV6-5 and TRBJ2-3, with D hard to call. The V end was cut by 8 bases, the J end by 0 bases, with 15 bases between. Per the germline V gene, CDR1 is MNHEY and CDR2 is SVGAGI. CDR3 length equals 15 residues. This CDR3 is CASRQTLTSTDTQYF. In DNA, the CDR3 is TGTGCCAGCCGTCAGACACTCACTAGCACAGATACGCAGTATTTT.

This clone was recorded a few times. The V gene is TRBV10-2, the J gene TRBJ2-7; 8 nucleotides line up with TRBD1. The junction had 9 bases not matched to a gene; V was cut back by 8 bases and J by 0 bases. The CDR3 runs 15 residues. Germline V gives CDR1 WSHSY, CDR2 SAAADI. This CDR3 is CASGPSQGASYEQYF. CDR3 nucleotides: TGCGCCAGCGGTCCTAGCCAGGGGGCCTCCTACGAGCAGTACTTC.

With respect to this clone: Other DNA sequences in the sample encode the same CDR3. In DNA form, the CDR3 reads TGTGCCAGCAGCTTAGCTCAGGGAAGCGAGCAGTACTTC. Translation: CASSLAQGSEQYF. This chain uses TRBV7-9 with TRBJ2-7; D might be TRBD1 (5 bases). The CDR3 spans 13 residues. The germline V gene encodes CDR1 SEHNR and CDR2 FQNEAQ (reference sequence). V shed 0 bases and J shed 6 bases, with 9 bases lying between them.

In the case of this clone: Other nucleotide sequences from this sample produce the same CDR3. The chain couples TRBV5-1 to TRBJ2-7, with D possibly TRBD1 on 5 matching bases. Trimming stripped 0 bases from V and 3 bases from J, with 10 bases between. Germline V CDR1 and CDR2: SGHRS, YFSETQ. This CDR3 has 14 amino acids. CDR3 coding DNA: TGCGCCAGCAGCTTGGACGGGCAGGGCTACGAGCAGTACTTC. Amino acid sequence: CASSLDGQGYEQYF.

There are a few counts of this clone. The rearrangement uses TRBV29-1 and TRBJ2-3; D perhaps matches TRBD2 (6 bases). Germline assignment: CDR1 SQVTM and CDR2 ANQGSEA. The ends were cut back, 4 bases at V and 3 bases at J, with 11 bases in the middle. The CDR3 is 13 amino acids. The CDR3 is CSVGRGTTDTQYF. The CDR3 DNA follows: TGCAGCGTTGGTCGCGGGACTACAGATACGCAGTATTTT.

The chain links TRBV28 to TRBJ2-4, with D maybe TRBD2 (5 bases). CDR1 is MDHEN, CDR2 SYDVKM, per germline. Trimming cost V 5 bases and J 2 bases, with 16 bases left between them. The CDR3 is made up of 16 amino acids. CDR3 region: CASSTRTSGSKNIQYF. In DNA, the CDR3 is TGTGCCAGCAGTACCCGGACGTCGGGATCCAAAAACATTCAGTACTTC.

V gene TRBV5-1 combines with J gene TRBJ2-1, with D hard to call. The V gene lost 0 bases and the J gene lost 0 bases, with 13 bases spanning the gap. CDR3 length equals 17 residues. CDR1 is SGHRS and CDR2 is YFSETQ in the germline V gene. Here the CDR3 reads CASSLGSAELSYNEQFF. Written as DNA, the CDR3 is TGCGCCAGCAGCTTGGGTTCCGCTGAACTCTCCTACAATGAGCAGTTCTTC. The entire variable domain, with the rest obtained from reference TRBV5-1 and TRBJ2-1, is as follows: KAGVTQTPRYLIKTRGQQVTLSCSPISGHRSVSWYQQTPGQGLQFLFEYFSETQRNKGNFPGRFSGRQFSNSRSEMNVSTLELGDSALYLCASSLGSAELSYNEQFFGPGTRLTVL.

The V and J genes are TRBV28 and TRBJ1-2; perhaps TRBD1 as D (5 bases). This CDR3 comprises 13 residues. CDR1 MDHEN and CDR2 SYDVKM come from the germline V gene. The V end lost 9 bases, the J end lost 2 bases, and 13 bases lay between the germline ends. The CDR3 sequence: CASFIWGNYGYTF. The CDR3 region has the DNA TGTGCCAGTTTTATATGGGGGAACTATGGCTACACCTTC.

This chain's CDR3 is CASSSPGGSTSYEQYF. The CDR3 DNA reads as TGTGCCAGCAGCTCACCTGGCGGCAGCACCTCCTACGAGCAGTACTTC. The J gene is TRBJ2-7, the V gene TRBV28; no clear D. Per the germline V gene, CDR1 is MDHEN and CDR2 is SYDVKM. Trimming cost V 6 bases and J 0 bases, with 18 bases left between them. This CDR3 region has 16 residues.

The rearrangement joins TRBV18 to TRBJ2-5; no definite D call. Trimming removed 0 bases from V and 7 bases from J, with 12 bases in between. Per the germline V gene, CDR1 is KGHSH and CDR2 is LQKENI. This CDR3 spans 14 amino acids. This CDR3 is CASSPPAALGTQYF. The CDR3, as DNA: TGTGCCAGCTCACCACCGGCCGCCTTGGGGACCCAGTACTTC.

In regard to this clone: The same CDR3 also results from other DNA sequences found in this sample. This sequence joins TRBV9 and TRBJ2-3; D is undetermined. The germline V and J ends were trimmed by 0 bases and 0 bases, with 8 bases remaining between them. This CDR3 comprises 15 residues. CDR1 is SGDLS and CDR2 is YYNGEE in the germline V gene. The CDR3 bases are TGTGCCAGCAGCGTAGGGCCGACGAGCACAGATACGCAGTATTTT. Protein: CASSVGPTSTDTQYF.

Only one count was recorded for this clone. The CDR3 bases are TGTGCCAGCAGCCAAGGAGATGGGTACAATGAGCAGTTCTTC. It is translated as CASSQGDGYNEQFF. This chain links TRBV4-2 with TRBJ2-1; no firm D call. The CDR3 extends over 14 amino acids. Trimming took off 1 base at V and 4 bases at J, with 8 bases between the two ends. Germline lookup yields CDR1 LGHNA and CDR2 YNFKEQ.

CDR3 in amino acids: CSVEFAGGSDTQYF. In DNA form, the CDR3 reads TGCAGCGTTGAATTCGCGGGGGGGTCGGATACGCAGTATTTT. This chain uses TRBV29-1 with TRBJ2-3, with 9 bases identical to TRBD2. V lost 2 bases to trimming and J lost 6 bases; unmatched junction nucleotides: 6. CDR3 size: 14 residues. Germline V CDR1 and CDR2: SQVTM, ANQGSEA.

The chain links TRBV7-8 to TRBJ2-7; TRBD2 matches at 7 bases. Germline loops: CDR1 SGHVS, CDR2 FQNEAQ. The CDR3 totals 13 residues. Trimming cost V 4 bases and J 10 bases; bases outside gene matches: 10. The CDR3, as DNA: TGTGCCAGCAGCTCCACCCCTAGCGGAGATCAGTACTTC. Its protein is CASSSTPSGDQYF.

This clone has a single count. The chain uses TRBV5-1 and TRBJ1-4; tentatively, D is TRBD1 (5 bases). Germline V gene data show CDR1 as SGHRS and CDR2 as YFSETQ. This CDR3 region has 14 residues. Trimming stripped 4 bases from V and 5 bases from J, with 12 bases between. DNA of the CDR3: TGCGCCAGCAGCCCCGACAGATGGAATGAAAAACTGTTTTTT. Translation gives CASSPDRWNEKLFF.

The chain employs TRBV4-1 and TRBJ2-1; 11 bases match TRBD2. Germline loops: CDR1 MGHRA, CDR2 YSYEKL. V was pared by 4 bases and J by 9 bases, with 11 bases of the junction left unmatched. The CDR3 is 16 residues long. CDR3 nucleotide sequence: TGCGCCAGCAGCCTGCTCCAGACTAGCGGGATGGGTGAGCAGTTCTTC. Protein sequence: CASSLLQTSGMGEQFF.

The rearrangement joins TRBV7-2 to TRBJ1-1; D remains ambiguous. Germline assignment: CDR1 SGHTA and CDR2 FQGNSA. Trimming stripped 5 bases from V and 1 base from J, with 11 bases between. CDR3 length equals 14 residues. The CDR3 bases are TGTGCCAGCAGCCAGCTAGACAAGAACACTGAAGCTTTCTTT. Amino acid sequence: CASSQLDKNTEAFF.